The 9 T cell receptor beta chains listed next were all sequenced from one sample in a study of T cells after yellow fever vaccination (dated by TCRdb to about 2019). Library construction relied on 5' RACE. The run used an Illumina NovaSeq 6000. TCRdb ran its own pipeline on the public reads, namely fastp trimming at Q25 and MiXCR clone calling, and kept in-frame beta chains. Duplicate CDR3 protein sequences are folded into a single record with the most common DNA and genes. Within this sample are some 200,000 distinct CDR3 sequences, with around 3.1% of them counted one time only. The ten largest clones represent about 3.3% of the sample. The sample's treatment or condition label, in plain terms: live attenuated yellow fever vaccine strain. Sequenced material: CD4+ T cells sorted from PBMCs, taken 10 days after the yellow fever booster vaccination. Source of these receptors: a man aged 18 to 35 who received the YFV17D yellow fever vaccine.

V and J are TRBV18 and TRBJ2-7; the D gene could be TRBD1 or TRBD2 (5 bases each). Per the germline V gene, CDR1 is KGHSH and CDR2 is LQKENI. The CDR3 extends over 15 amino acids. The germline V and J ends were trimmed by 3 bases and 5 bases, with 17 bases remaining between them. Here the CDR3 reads CASSPGGGRGDEQYF. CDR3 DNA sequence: TGTGCCAGCTCACCGGGCGGAGGTCGAGGGGACGAGCAGTACTTC.

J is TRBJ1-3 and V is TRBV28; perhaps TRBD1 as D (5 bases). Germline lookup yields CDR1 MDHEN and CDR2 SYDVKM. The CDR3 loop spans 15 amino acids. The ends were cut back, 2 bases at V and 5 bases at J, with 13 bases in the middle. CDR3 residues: CASSLPGTRRNTIYF. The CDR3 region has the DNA TGTGCCAGCAGTTTACCCGGGACCCGACGAAACACCATATATTTT.

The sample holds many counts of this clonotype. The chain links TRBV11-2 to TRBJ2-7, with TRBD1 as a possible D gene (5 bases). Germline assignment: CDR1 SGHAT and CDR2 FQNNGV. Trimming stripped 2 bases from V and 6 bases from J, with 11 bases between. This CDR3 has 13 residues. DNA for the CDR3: TGTGCCAGCAGCTTAACAGGCTACGTCGAGCAGTACTTC. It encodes CASSLTGYVEQYF.

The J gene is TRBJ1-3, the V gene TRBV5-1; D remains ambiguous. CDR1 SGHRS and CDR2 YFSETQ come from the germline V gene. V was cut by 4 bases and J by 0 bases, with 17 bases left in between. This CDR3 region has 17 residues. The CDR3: CASSPRSTSISGNTIYF. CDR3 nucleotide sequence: TGCGCCAGCAGCCCCCGATCGACGAGCATCTCTGGAAACACCATATATTTT.

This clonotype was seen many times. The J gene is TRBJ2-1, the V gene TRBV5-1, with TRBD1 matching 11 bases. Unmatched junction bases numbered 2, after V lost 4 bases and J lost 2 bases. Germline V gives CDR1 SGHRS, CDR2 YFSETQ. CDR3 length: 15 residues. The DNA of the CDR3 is TGCGCCAGCAGCGGACAGGGGGCGGCCTACAATGAGCAGTTCTTC. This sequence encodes CASSGQGAAYNEQFF.

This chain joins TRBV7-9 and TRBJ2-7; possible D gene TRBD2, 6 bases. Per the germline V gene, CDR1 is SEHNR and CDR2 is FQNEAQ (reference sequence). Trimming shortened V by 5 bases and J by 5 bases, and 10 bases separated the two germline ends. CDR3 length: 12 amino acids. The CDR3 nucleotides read TGTGCCAGCAGCCTTAGCGGTCACGAGCAGTACTTC. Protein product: CASSLSGHEQYF.

The CDR3 protein is CASSYMRGGTQYF. CDR3 sequence (DNA): TGTGCCAGCAGTTATATGAGGGGAGGGACCCAGTACTTC. This chain connects TRBV6-5 to TRBJ2-5; tentative D call: TRBD2 (6 bases). V dropped 3 bases and J dropped 7 bases, with 12 bases sitting between them. From germline, CDR1 is MNHEY and CDR2 SVGAGI. CDR3 length: 13 residues.

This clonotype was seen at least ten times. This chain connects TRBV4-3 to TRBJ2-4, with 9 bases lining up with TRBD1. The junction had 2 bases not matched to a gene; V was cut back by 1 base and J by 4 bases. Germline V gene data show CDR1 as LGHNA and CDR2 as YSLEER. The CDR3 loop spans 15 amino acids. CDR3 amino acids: CASSQVGTGKNIQYF. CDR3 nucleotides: TGCGCCAGCAGCCAAGTTGGGACAGGGAAAAACATTCAGTACTTC.

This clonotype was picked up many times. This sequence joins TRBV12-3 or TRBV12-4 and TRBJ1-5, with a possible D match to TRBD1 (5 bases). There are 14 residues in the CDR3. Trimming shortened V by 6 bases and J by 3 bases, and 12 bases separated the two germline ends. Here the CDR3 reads CASRGRRVNQPQHF. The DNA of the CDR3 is TGTGCCAGCAGGGGGCGGCGGGTCAATCAGCCCCAGCATTTT.